This is a list of T cell receptor beta chains from one sample in a study of blood T cell repertoires in COVID-19. The data were produced by immunoSEQ multiplex PCR, yet TCRdb's version contains in-frame clones alone and is incomplete. Of about 210,000 clones in the sample, roughly 80% were seen once. Sequencing was carried out using peripheral blood. Receptors were obtained from a woman in her 70s with acute or convalescent COVID-19. Each CDR3 is given with its conserved first and last residue. The D gene is left open where the match is weak. Clone size is shown for a subset of rows, as once, few, many or a class of expanded clone.

TRBJ2-7 | TRBV18 | NA | NA | TGTGCCAGCTCACCGGGAGGGGGGCGGAGCTCCTACGAGCAGTACTTC | CASSPGGGRSSYEQYF
TRBJ2-7 | TRBV10-3 | NA | NA | TGTGCCACTGCTAACCCCGAGGCAACCTACGAGCAGTACTTC | CATANPEATYEQYF
TRBJ2-3 | TRBV5-5 | NA | TRBD1 | TGTGCCAGCAGCCGGGACAGGGGCGCAGATACGCAGTATTTT | CASSRDRGADTQYF
TRBJ2-1 | TRBV7-9 | NA | TRBD1 | TGTGCCAGCAAAACTTACACAGGGGGGAACAATGAGCAGTTCTTC | CASKTYTGGNNEQFF
TRBJ2-6 | TRBV3-1/TRBV3-2 | NA | TRBD1 | TGTGCCAGCAGACCGGGACAGGGGGCGTCTGGGGCCAACGTCCTGACTTTC | CASRPGQGASGANVLTF
TRBJ2-1 | TRBV29-1 | NA | NA | TGCAGCGTTCCTTTACTGGGCCGAGATGAGCAGTTCTTC | CSVPLLGRDEQFF
TRBJ2-3 | TRBV6-5 | NA | NA | TGTGCCAGCAGTTCCACCGCGGATACGCAGTATTTT | CASSSTADTQYF
TRBJ2-3 | TRBV27 | once | NA | TGTGCCAGCAGCACTGAGAGGTACACAGATACGCAGTATTTT | CASSTERYTDTQYF
TRBJ2-3 | TRBV9 | NA | TRBD1 | TGTGCCAGCAGCGCGACAGGGGGGGATACGCAGTATTTT | CASSATGGDTQYF
TRBJ2-7 | TRBV6-5 | NA | TRBD1 | TGTGCCAGCAGCCGGGACAGCCTGACGAACAACGAGCAGTACTTC | CASSRDSLTNNEQYF
TRBJ1-2 | TRBV3-1/TRBV3-2 | NA | NA | TGTGCCAGCAGCCAAGGAGCTAACTATGGCTACACCTTC | CASSQGANYGYTF
TRBJ2-2 | TRBV25-1 | NA | TRBD1 | TGTGCCAGCAACAGGGGGCGAAGCACCGGGGAGCTGTTTTTT | CASNRGRSTGELFF
TRBJ2-5 | TRBV19 | NA | NA | TGTGCCAGTAGTATTAATAATAAAGAGACCCAGTACTTC | CASSINNKETQYF
TRBJ2-5 | TRBV18 | once | NA | TGTGCCAGCTCACCTAGTCTGTTCGTTGGAACGGGGGAGACCCAGTACTTC | CASSPSLFVGTGETQYF
TRBJ2-5 | TRBV11-2 | NA | TRBD1 | TGTGCCAGCAGCTTCAATACAGGGGCAGAGACCCAGTACTTC | CASSFNTGAETQYF
TRBJ1-6 | TRBV7-2 | NA | NA | TGTGCCAGCAGCTTATTCCCGGGGGGTCAAAATTCACCCCTCCACTTT | CASSLFPGGQNSPLHF
TRBJ2-7 | TRBV5-4 | NA | NA | TGTGCCAGCAGCTTATCGACCGGAGACTACGAGCAGTACTTC | CASSLSTGDYEQYF
TRBJ2-7 | TRBV11-3 | NA | TRBD2 | TGTGCCAGCAGCTTACAAGCGGGGCGCGGCGAGCAGTACTTC | CASSLQAGRGEQYF
TRBJ2-6 | TRBV9 | NA | TRBD2 | TGTGCCAGCAGCCCTCATGGGACTAGCGGAGATTCTGGGGCCAACGTCCTGACTTTC | CASSPHGTSGDSGANVLTF
TRBJ1-2 | TRBV21-1 | NA | NA | TGTGCCAGCAGCCAGGACCCGGGGGGCGATGACTATGGCTACACCTTC | CASSQDPGGDDYGYTF
TRBJ1-2 | TRBV10-3 | NA | NA | TGTGCCATCAGTAAAGGGACTTCTAACTATGGCTACACCTTC | CAISKGTSNYGYTF
TRBJ2-1 | TRBV9 | NA | TRBD2 | TGTGCCAGCAGCGTTCTGGGGACTAGCAGCGATGAGCAGTTCTTC | CASSVLGTSSDEQFF
TRBJ2-7 | TRBV10-3 | NA | TRBD1 | TGTGCCATCAGTGGTTTACAGGGGAACTACGAGCAGTACTTC | CAISGLQGNYEQYF
TRBJ2-5 | TRBV4-3 | NA | NA | TGCGCCAGCAGCGAAAGGTTTGGGGGAGGAGAGACCCAGTACTTC | CASSERFGGGETQYF
TRBJ2-5 | TRBV25-1 | NA | NA | TGTGCCAGCAGTGTAACTCAGGCCACTCTAACTTTATACTTC | CASSVTQATLTLYF
TRBJ2-5 | TRBV3-1/TRBV3-2 | NA | TRBD2 | TGTGCCAGCAGCCCCAGCGGGGCGGAGACCCAGTACTTC | CASSPSGAETQYF
TRBJ2-2 | TRBV19 | NA | NA | TGTGCCACCTTAACGACAACTCTGAACACCGGGGAGCTGTTTTTT | CATLTTTLNTGELFF
TRBJ2-2 | TRBV5-1 | NA | TRBD1 | TGCGCCAGCAGCCAAAACTCCGGGACAGGGAACACCGGGGAGCTGTTTTTT | CASSQNSGTGNTGELFF
TRBJ2-3 | TRBV3-1/TRBV3-2 | NA | TRBD2 | TGTGCCAGCGGATGGACTAGCGGGGGGGAAGATACGCAGTATTTT | CASGWTSGGEDTQYF
TRBJ2-3 | TRBV6-1 | NA | NA | TGTGCCAGCAGTGAACTAAGCGGAAGAGTCACAGATACGCAGTATTTT | CASSELSGRVTDTQYF
TRBJ2-5 | TRBV15 | NA | NA | TGTGCCACCAGCAGAGAGGGACTCATTGAGACCCAGTACTTC | CATSREGLIETQYF
TRBJ1-3 | TRBV6-5 | NA | NA | TGTGCCAGCAGTTACTCGGCCGCGGCGAACACCATATATTTT | CASSYSAAANTIYF
TRBJ2-2 | TRBV7-9 | NA | NA | TGTGCCAGCAGCTCGGGCGGTAACAGGGCTACCGGGGAGCTGTTTTTT | CASSSGGNRATGELFF
TRBJ2-3 | TRBV2 | NA | TRBD1 | TGTGCCAATAGACAGGGGGTTTCCACAGATACGCAGTATTTT | CANRQGVSTDTQYF
TRBJ2-3 | TRBV7-2 | NA | NA | TGTGCCAGCAGCTCCTCTGCGTTCACAGATACGCAGTATTTT | CASSSSAFTDTQYF
TRBJ1-1 | TRBV21-1 | NA | NA | TGTGCCAGCAGCAAAGGAGAGGAAGCTTTCTTT | CASSKGEEAFF
TRBJ2-7 | TRBV10-2 | NA | NA | TGCGCCAGCAGGCGACAGGAGTCGGGCTCCTACGAGCAGTACTTC | CASRRQESGSYEQYF
TRBJ2-1 | TRBV27 | few | TRBD1 | TGTGCCAGCAGTCCCCAAAGGGACAGAACCTACAATGAGCAGTTCTTC | CASSPQRDRTYNEQFF
TRBJ2-5 | TRBV7-2 | NA | TRBD2 | TGTGCCACTCGACTAGCGGGGGAAGAGACCCAGTACTTC | CATRLAGEETQYF
TRBJ2-7 | TRBV29-1 | NA | TRBD1 | TGCAGCGCTATAGGACAGGGACCCTACGAGCAGTACTTC | CSAIGQGPYEQYF
TRBJ2-1 | TRBV19 | NA | NA | TGTGCCAGTTTGCCGCGACAGGGGAGGGATGAGCAGTTCTTC | CASLPRQGRDEQFF
TRBJ1-1 | TRBV5-1 | NA | TRBD1 | TGCGCCAGCAGCTCAGATCGGGACAGGGGTCTCTCGAGAGCTTTCTTT | CASSSDRDRGLSRAFF
TRBJ2-1 | TRBV5-1 | NA | TRBD1 | TGCGCCAGCAGCCCCGGACAGGTCAATGAGCAGTTCTTC | CASSPGQVNEQFF
TRBJ2-7 | TRBV18 | few | TRBD1 | TGTGCCAGCCCTCGGGACAGCGGATCTCACGAGCAGTACTTC | CASPRDSGSHEQYF
TRBJ2-3 | TRBV9 | NA | NA | TGTGCCAGCAGCGTAGGTGGGCAGTTTAGCACAGATACGCAGTATTTT | CASSVGGQFSTDTQYF